This T cell receptor beta chain emerged from a study of T-cell memory formation after mild COVID-19. This CDR3 region has 12 residues. V gave up 6 bases and J gave up 9 bases, with 13 bases separating them. Germline CDR1 and CDR2: SGHDT and YYEEEE. Using constant-segment primers, 5'RACE produced TCR alpha and TCR beta cDNA libraries carrying sample barcodes and UMIs. TCRdb analysed the 5' RACE reads with MiXCR anew, one entry per CDR3 protein. This sample carries roughly 560,000 distinct CDR3 sequences, around 21% of them seen once, and the ten largest clones take under 15%. At least ten counts were recorded for this clonotype. Its antigen is still unknown. Study-wide points: A second wave expanding day 15 to 37 was CD4+-biased; contracting clones were balanced.

The chain combines TRBV5-6 with TRBJ2-1; D is perhaps TRBD1 or TRBD2 (5 bases each). The origin of this receptor is an adult woman who had mild COVID-19 (a few samples of this study predate the infection). Cell type and time point are not known. Sequencing input: PBMCs or a T cell subset sorted from them (not recorded which). This chain's CDR3 is CASTWGLGEQFF. CDR3 bases: TGTGCCAGCACCTGGGGGTTAGGTGAGCAGTTCTTC.